This passage covers 17 T cell receptor beta chains from one sample sequenced in a study of T cell responses to AZD1222 COVID-19 vaccine. TCRdb keeps only in-frame clones here, not all; method: immunoSEQ multiplex PCR. The sample contains over 85,000 clones, around 82% of which appear only once. Specimen: peripheral blood, collected on day 0 of AZD1222 vaccination. The source is an adult in good health.

The gene calls are TRBV7-9 and TRBJ2-7, with D tentatively TRBD1 (6 bases). Germline-derived CDR1 and CDR2 are SEHNR and FQNEAQ (reference sequence). V lost 5 bases to trimming and J lost 4 bases, with 18 bases between them. The CDR3 runs to 15 residues. The CDR3 DNA reads TGTGCCAGCAGCCACGGGACACCCCTGTTGTACGAGCAGTACTTC. It specifies CASSHGTPLLYEQYF.

V usage is TRBV19 and J usage is TRBJ2-7; D possibly matches TRBD1 or TRBD2 (5 bases each). Germline CDR1 LNHDA, CDR2 SQIVND (reference sequence). V lost 3 bases and J lost 3, with 15 bases in between. This CDR3 is 15 amino acids long. In nucleotides, the CDR3 is TGTGCCAGTAGTATCGATGGGACCTTAAACTACGAGCAGTACTTC. Amino acids: CASSIDGTLNYEQYF. The entire variable domain, with the rest obtained from reference TRBV19 and TRBJ2-7, is as follows: DGGITQSPKYLFRKEGQNVTLSCEQNLNHDAMYWYRQDPGQGLRLIYYSQIVNDFQKGDIAEGYSVSREKKESFPLTVTSAQKNPTAFYLCASSIDGTLNYEQYFGPGTRLTVT.

This clone turned up a few times. The chain couples TRBV15 to TRBJ2-1, with TRBD2 identical over 12 bases. J gave up 8 bases and V 3 bases, and 5 bases lay outside the gene matches. This CDR3 comprises 15 residues. Germline V gene data show CDR1 as LNHNV and CDR2 as YYDKDF (reference sequence). The CDR3 nucleotides read TGTGCCACCAGCAGCACTCGACTAGCGGGAGATGAGCAGTTCTTC. This codes for CATSSTRLAGDEQFF.

This chain uses TRBV5-5 with TRBJ1-5; possible D gene TRBD1, 5 bases. Per germline, CDR1 SGHKS and CDR2 YYEKEE (reference sequence). The CDR3 runs 16 residues. The V end lost 4 bases, the J end lost 1 base, and 15 bases lay between the germline ends. CDR3 sequence: CASSRGNQGSNQPQHF. The DNA of the CDR3 is TGTGCCAGCAGCCGCGGAAATCAGGGAAGCAATCAGCCCCAGCATTTT.

This clone appeared a few times. The chain has TRBV5-1 and TRBJ1-2, with TRBD1 matching over 10 bases. CDR1 and CDR2 (germline): SGHRS, YFSETQ. V lost 0 bases to trimming and J lost 7 bases; unmatched junction nucleotides: 3. This CDR3 has 14 amino acids. This chain's CDR3 is CASSLGQGAGGYTF. The CDR3 DNA sequence: TGCGCCAGCAGCTTGGGACAGGGGGCCGGTGGCTACACCTTC.

This rearrangement joins TRBV10-2 to TRBJ2-6; 9 bases are shared with TRBD2. The CDR3 sequence is 16 residues long. CDR1 is WSHSY, CDR2 SAAADI, per germline. With 5 bases clipped from V and 0 bases from J, the junction kept 2 bases outside the gene matches. CDR3 nucleotide sequence: TGCGCCAGCAGTACTAGCGGGTACTCTGGGGCCAACGTCCTGACTTTC. It codes for CASSTSGYSGANVLTF.

This chain joins TRBV3-1 (or the pseudogene TRBV3-2) and TRBJ2-7; 12 nucleotides match TRBD2. Germline CDR1 LGHDT, CDR2 YNNKEL (reference sequence). Trimming cost V 4 bases and J 7 bases; bases outside gene matches: 5. The CDR3 runs 14 residues. In DNA form, the CDR3 reads TGTGCCAGCAGCCGCGGACTAGCGGGGAGGGAGCAGTACTTC. Amino acid sequence: CASSRGLAGREQYF.

The chain combines TRBV7-3 with TRBJ2-3; unclear D gene. The CDR3 loop spans 12 amino acids. Germline V CDR1 and CDR2: SGHTA, FQGTGA. V was cut by 5 bases and J by 7 bases, with 10 bases left in between. DNA of the CDR3: TGTGCCAGCAGCCCCGGACGGAATACGCAGTATTTT. This translates into CASSPGRNTQYF.

The chain couples TRBV27 to TRBJ2-7, with D maybe TRBD1 (6 bases). Germline assignment: CDR1 MNHEY and CDR2 SMNVEV (reference sequence). Trimming took 6 bases from V and 0 from J, leaving 12 bases between them. The CDR3 is 14 residues long. Here the CDR3 reads CASSQGQLSYEQYF. CDR3 sequence (DNA): TGTGCCAGCAGCCAAGGACAGCTCTCCTACGAGCAGTACTTC.

This chain links TRBV5-6 with TRBJ1-5, with D perhaps matching TRBD1 (5 bases). The germline V gene encodes CDR1 SGHDT and CDR2 YYEEEE. This CDR3 has 19 amino acids. V lost 1 base, J lost 0 bases, and 20 bases lay in between. CDR3 residues: CASSLSYGQGKDSNQPQHF. The CDR3 bases are TGTGCCAGCAGCTTGTCGTACGGGCAGGGAAAAGATAGCAATCAGCCCCAGCATTTT.

The chain couples TRBV7-2 to TRBJ2-2; unclear D gene. Trimming shortened V by 4 bases and J by 4 bases, and 7 bases separated the two germline ends. This CDR3 region has 13 residues. Germline V lookup: CDR1 SGHTA, CDR2 FQGNSA. The CDR3 sequence: CASSSFGTGELFF. In DNA, the CDR3 is TGTGCCAGCAGCTCATTCGGCACCGGGGAGCTGTTTTTT. Variable domain in full (rest from reference TRBV7-2 and TRBJ2-2): GAGVSQSPSNKVTEKGKDVELRCDPISGHTALYWYRQSLGQGLEFLIYFQGNSAPDKSGLPSDRFSAERTGGSVSTLTIQRTQQEDSAVYLCASSSFGTGELFFGEGSRLTVL.

The chain couples TRBV5-6 to TRBJ1-5, with D perhaps matching TRBD1 (6 bases). Trimming cost V 3 bases and J 0 bases, with 10 bases left between them. Per the germline V gene, CDR1 is SGHDT and CDR2 is YYEEEE. This CDR3 has 15 amino acids. In DNA, the CDR3 is TGTGCCAGCAGCTCAGGGGCGTATAGCAATCAGCCCCAGCATTTT. Translation gives CASSSGAYSNQPQHF.

This clone was observed a few times. The sample contains more than one DNA sequence encoding this CDR3. The J gene is TRBJ2-1, the V gene TRBV9, with 7 bases identical to TRBD2. This CDR3 has 14 residues. The germline V gene has CDR1 SGDLS and CDR2 YYNGEE. Trimming cost V 0 bases and J 6 bases; bases outside gene matches: 3. The CDR3 protein is CASSVAGGGNEQFF. The CDR3 bases are TGTGCCAGCAGCGTAGCGGGGGGAGGCAATGAGCAGTTCTTC.

The CDR3 reads CASSPAGAERPYF. Written as DNA, the CDR3 is TGCGCCAGCAGCCCCGCGGGGGCGGAGAGGCCATATTTT. The chain employs TRBV4-3 and TRBJ1-3, with D maybe TRBD1 (6 bases). CDR1 is LGHNA, CDR2 YSLEER, per germline. Deletions cut 4 bases from V and 15 bases from J, with 19 bases between. There are 13 residues in the CDR3.

The gene calls are TRBV19 and TRBJ1-3, with D possibly being TRBD1 (6 bases). Looked up from germline, CDR1 is LNHDA and CDR2 is SQIVND (reference sequence). The CDR3 is made up of 15 amino acids. V lost 7 bases to trimming and J lost 6 bases, with 19 bases between them. CDR3 nucleotide sequence: TGTGCCAGTACCATAAGGGGGACGTCGTTAAACACCATATATTTT. It is translated as CASTIRGTSLNTIYF.

The chain has TRBV18 and TRBJ1-1; maybe TRBD1 (5 bases). CDR1 and CDR2 from the germline V gene are KGHSH and LQKENI. CDR3 size: 15 residues. V was trimmed by 2 bases and J by 5 bases, leaving 15 bases between them. The CDR3 DNA reads TGTGCCAGCTCACCAATCCTAGGGACGAGAACTGAAGCTTTCTTT. This sequence encodes CASSPILGTRTEAFF.

The chain combines TRBV19 with TRBJ1-2; the D gene is possibly TRBD1 (5 bases). Per germline, CDR1 LNHDA and CDR2 SQIVND (reference sequence). V gave up 0 bases and J gave up 2 bases, with 10 bases separating them. The CDR3 covers 15 residues. Written as DNA, the CDR3 is TGTGCCAGTAGTATAGAGCAGGGCTCCAACTATGGCTACACCTTC. Translated, it gives CASSIEQGSNYGYTF.